This T cell receptor beta chain was recorded in a study of Ad26.COV2.S vaccination and SARS-CoV-2 variants. Study-wide results and limits: TCR breadth and depth estimates may have understated total T cell responses. Substantial breadth was reportedly displayed by spike-specific CD8+ and CD4+ T cell responses after vaccination.

Libraries were prepared by immunoSEQ multiplex PCR; TCRdb keeps only in-frame clonotypes and omits some of them. This table holds around 450,000 clones, approximately 92% found once. The CDR3 has 16 amino acids. With V trimmed by 5 bases and J by 2 bases, 9 bases remained unmatched. CDR1 PRHDT and CDR2 FYEKMQ come from the germline V gene (reference sequence). Indicated treatment: approximately 18 received Ad26.COV2.S at low or high dose, single or two shots; a few received placebo; per-sample allocation not given. The samples date from day 63 after the first vaccine or placebo injection. This Boston cohort included adults aged 18-55 years. Ad26.COV2.S expressed prefusion-stabilized spike from the original Wuhan strain. In the case of this clone: Its antigen remains unknown.

The clonotype originates from a person between 18 and 59 years old who received the Ad26.COV2.S COVID-19 vaccine or a placebo. The gene calls are TRBV13 and TRBJ2-1, with 7 positions matching TRBD1. The starting material was peripheral blood, obtained in a trial of Ad26.COV2.S vaccine versus placebo. The CDR3 DNA follows: TGTGCCAGCAGCCACTTCCGGGACAGCACCTACAATGAGCAGTTCTTC. Encoded protein: CASSHFRDSTYNEQFF.